This entry is about one T cell receptor beta chain. The data were obtained in a study of blood T cell repertoires in COVID-19. Methods used by the authors: How many nucleated cells were present was estimated from reference gene primer amplification. Generated by immunoSEQ multiplex PCR, the TCRdb table keeps only in-frame clones and is missing some. D and trimming were read from the DNA, whereas the V and J calls and clone size are those reported in that table. The repertoire holds some 80,000 clones, with approximately 85% as singletons. Sequencing used peripheral blood. The source of this sequence is a man aged 60 to 69 with COVID-19, enrolled during active disease.

As DNA, the CDR3 is TGTGCCAGTAGTATGGGCCAGGAGACCCAGTACTTC. As protein: CASSMGQETQYF. The gene calls are TRBV19 and TRBJ2-5, with D unclear. V lost 3 bases and J 5 bases, leaving 7 bases between the germline ends. Germline CDR1 reads LNHDA; CDR2 reads SQIVND (reference sequence). The CDR3 consists of 12 residues.